This TCR beta chain was retrieved from a study of somatic mutations in cytotoxic T cells in rheumatoid arthritis (dated by TCRdb to the late 2010s). For context, the study as a whole: Patient peripheral blood (30 ml EDTA) was drawn right after diagnosis and before any treatment started. A FACSAria II or Sony SH800 was used to flow-sort some V beta antibody-stained T-cell populations at nearly 100% purity, and TCRB sequencing was also done on sorted V beta1+ cells. To characterize clonality, the study used TCRB deep sequencing while asking whether somatic mutations are carried by expanded CD8+ T-cell clones in newly diagnosed, untreated rheumatoid arthritis. For 60 or so rheumatoid arthritis patients and 20 or so healthy controls, TCRB deep sequencing was carried out. Median age was essentially the same in the patient group and the control group. Broader findings and caveats from the paper: There was no significant difference in CD8+ T-cell clonality between rheumatoid arthritis patients and age-matched healthy controls. It was unknown which antigens the expanded CD8+ clones targeted, and their absence from virus-specific databases did not exclude viral specificity. The slight underrepresentation of TRBV07 in patients was not corrected for multiple comparisons. An increase of CD8+ clonality with age was seen in patients (Spearman r of about 0.49) but not in healthy controls. The largest CD8+ clone made up more than 20% of CD8+ cells in about an eighth of the 65 patients, and blood and synovial fluid shared several identical CD8+ TCRB sequences.

This clone appeared a few times. Its antigen is currently not known. Per-nucleotide qualities are absent, and no much larger clonotype sits a single base away. The same CDR3 is also encoded by other DNA sequences in this sample. Sequencing of TCRB CDR3 was done on genomic DNA with the immunoSEQ assay. As for how the authors treated the data: When patient CD8+ clones exceeding 1% were checked against published virus-specific TCRB sequences, only a few matched. Only productive TCRB rearrangements were included in the analyses. Defining a clone by its unique TCRB CDR3 sequence, the study calculated clonality as a productive clonality index derived from Shannon entropy. The template counts of each clone relative to the total templates per sample were used to calculate repertoire overlap between two samples. V-gene usage measured by flow cytometry correlated with TCRB sequencing V-gene usage, with a Spearman r of 0.61. The table was pulled from immuneACCESS by TCRdb, which kept in-frame rearrangements only. Such tables lose some clones; where checked, under half of the loss comes from unresolved V genes, and the rest has no known cause. V and J calls and clone size are given by that table; D and trimming were obtained from the DNA. The sample yields about 16,000 clones; roughly four fifths were counted once. Approximately 15% of the sample is taken by the ten largest.

The V end loses 0 bases and the J end loses 2 bases, and a stretch of 11 bases separates them. Based on the germline V gene, the CDR1 and CDR2 sequences are SGHTA and FQGNSA. The CDR3 numbers 15 residues from cysteine through phenylalanine. Just the 45-base CDR3 DNA is kept, in frame starting at base 1. Flow cytometry confirmed the purity of CD4+ and CD8+ cells that had been isolated by positive magnetic bead selection on an AutoMACS. After a first flow cytometry screen using a TCR V beta antibody panel, clonal expansions were characterized through TCRB deep sequencing of sorted CD8+ fractions. Peripheral blood mononuclear cells were obtained using density gradient separation with Ficoll-Paque PLUS. DNA was extracted from CD4-enriched, CD8-enriched or PBMC samples with Nucleospin Tissue or Tissue XS kits and quantified with a Qubit 2.0 fluorometer.

The TCR was taken from a woman between 50 and 59 years old with rheumatoid arthritis. The chain couples TRBV7-2 to TRBJ2-7; the D gene is possibly TRBD1, with 6 bases matching. The sample was CD8+ T cells sorted from blood. The DNA reads TGTGCCAGCAGCTTAGCTCTCGCAGGGGCCTACGAGCAGTACTTC. It codes for CASSLALAGAYEQYF. Where the CDR3 stops, the reference TRBV7-2 and TRBJ2-7 genes take over; the full variable domain is GAGVSQSPSNKVTEKGKDVELRCDPISGHTALYWYRQSLGQGLEFLIYFQGNSAPDKSGLPSDRFSAERTGGSVSTLTIQRTQQEDSAVYLCASSLALAGAYEQYFGPGTRLTVT.